Following are 30 T cell receptor beta chains from one sample sequenced in a study of T cells after somatic rescue of genetic block (dated by TCRdb to between 2020 and 2021). The library was produced with the immunoSEQ multiplex PCR assay. Not all clones reach the TCRdb copy of this immuneACCESS table, which keeps in-frame sequences only. Checked studies attribute under half of the gap to unresolved V genes and leave the rest unexplained. A total of approximately 88,000 clones appear in this sample, approximately 90% of them only once. 1.6% of the sample is held by the ten biggest clonotypes. Sequenced sample: peripheral blood mononuclear cells (PBMCs). All receptors derive from a young woman.

This chain links TRBV29-1 with TRBJ2-1, with 10 bases identical to TRBD2. Germline CDR1 SQVTM, CDR2 ANQGSEA. V was pared by 4 bases and J by 5 bases, with 5 bases of the junction left unmatched. CDR3 length: 14 amino acids. The CDR3 DNA reads as TGCAGCGTTGCGAGCGGGAGGGCCCACAATGAGCAGTTCTTC. Its translation is CSVASGRAHNEQFF.

CDR3 sequence (DNA): TGTGCCAGCAGTATCAGAACACAAGAGACCCAGTACTTC. Protein: CASSIRTQETQYF. The V call is TRBV28, the J call TRBJ2-5; D gene ambiguous. Looked up from germline, CDR1 is MDHEN and CDR2 is SYDVKM. Trimming removed 5 bases at V and 2 bases at J, with 9 bases between. The CDR3 is made up of 13 amino acids.

The gene calls are TRBV11-2 and TRBJ2-2; 8 bases are shared with TRBD2. V lost 2 bases to trimming and J lost 7 bases; unmatched junction nucleotides: 18. Germline loops: CDR1 SGHAT, CDR2 FQNNGV. The CDR3 loop spans 19 amino acids. The CDR3: CASSLTNIRLAGGVGELFF. CDR3 nucleotides: TGTGCCAGCAGCTTAACCAACATTCGGCTGGCGGGAGGTGTCGGGGAGCTGTTTTTT.

This clone was detected only once. The chain couples TRBV6-5 to TRBJ2-7; 7 nucleotides match TRBD1. The germline V gene has CDR1 MNHEY and CDR2 SVGAGI. V gave up 2 bases and J gave up 0 bases; unmatched junction bases: 4. This CDR3 is built from 15 residues. This CDR3 is CASSYSQGVSYEQYF. CDR3 nucleotides: TGTGCCAGCAGTTACAGCCAGGGGGTCTCCTACGAGCAGTACTTC.

This rearrangement joins TRBV27 to TRBJ2-6; 8 positions match TRBD1. Germline V lookup: CDR1 MNHEY, CDR2 SMNVEV (reference sequence). The CDR3 has 16 residues. The V segment lost 4 bases and the J segment 2 bases; nucleotides outside the gene matches: 4. This chain's CDR3 is CASSSLTGAGANVLTF. Written as DNA, the CDR3 is TGTGCCAGCAGTTCTCTGACAGGGGCTGGGGCCAACGTCCTGACTTTC.

The chain combines TRBV29-1 with TRBJ2-2, with D perhaps TRBD2 (6 bases). Germline V gives CDR1 SQVTM, CDR2 ANQGSEA. This CDR3 contains 15 residues. The CDR3 nucleotides are TGCGCCAGGAGACGGGAGAAGAGTAAATTGAGGGAGCTGTTTTTT. Residues: CARRREKSKLRELFF.

V is TRBV27 and J is TRBJ1-1; 11 bases agree with TRBD1. The CDR3 covers 16 residues. The germline gives CDR1 MNHEY, CDR2 SMNVEV (reference sequence). The V and J ends lost 5 bases and 4 bases, in that order; junction bases with no gene match: 9. CDR3 nucleotides: TGTGCCAGCAGTCCCCGGACAGGGGGCTCGGGCACTGAAGCTTTCTTT. Its protein product is CASSPRTGGSGTEAFF.

The chain has TRBV27 and TRBJ2-1, with 7 bases lining up with TRBD1. V lost 7 bases, J lost 4 bases, and 4 bases stayed unmatched. Germline V gives CDR1 MNHEY, CDR2 SMNVEV (reference sequence). The length of the CDR3 is 13 residues. DNA of the CDR3: TGTGCCAGCACACAGGGGCCATACAATGAGCAGTTCTTC. Its translation is CASTQGPYNEQFF.

The chain joins TRBV11-2 to TRBJ2-1; D is possibly TRBD2 (5 bases). V was clipped by 1 base and J by 7 bases, with 11 bases between them. CDR1 and CDR2 from the germline V gene are SGHAT and FQNNGV. The CDR3 is 14 residues long. Written as DNA, the CDR3 is TGTGCCAGCAGCTTAGCCCCCGGGAATAATGAGCAGTTCTTC. This sequence encodes CASSLAPGNNEQFF.

This clone was detected a few times. J is TRBJ2-7 and V is TRBV4-2; 13 bases fit TRBD2. The CDR3 is 16 amino acids. Trimming at V came to 4 bases and at J to 9 bases, leaving 12 bases not matched to a gene. CDR1 is LGHNA and CDR2 is YNFKEQ in the germline V gene. CDR3 nucleotide sequence: TGTGCCAGCAGCCGACTAGCGGGAGGCACTCCCTTAGGGCAGTACTTC. This translates into CASSRLAGGTPLGQYF.

This chain uses TRBV5-4 with TRBJ2-7; TRBD1 matches 11 bases. Germline CDR1 SGHNT, CDR2 YYREEE (reference sequence). CDR3 length: 14 residues. V shed 4 bases, J shed 5 bases, and the junction held 5 bases outside the gene matches. The CDR3 coding sequence is TGTGCCAGCAGCCTCCCGGGACAGGGGGACGAGCAGTACTTC. It translates to CASSLPGQGDEQYF.

This chain joins TRBV7-6 and TRBJ1-4; the D gene is possibly TRBD1 (6 bases). Trimming removed 1 base from V and 2 bases from J, with 8 bases in between. The length of the CDR3 is 15 residues. CDR1 and CDR2 from the germline V gene are SGHVS and FNYEAQ. CDR3 sequence (DNA): TGTGCCAGCAGCTTAGGCAGGGGTACTAATGAAAAACTGTTTTTT. This encodes CASSLGRGTNEKLFF. The full variable domain, in which reference TRBV7-6 and TRBJ1-4 provide the parts outside the CDR3, is GAGVSQSPRYKVTKRGQDVALRCDPISGHVSLYWYRQALGQGPEFLTYFNYEAQQDKSGLPNDRFSAERPEGSISTLTIQRTEQRDSAMYRCASSLGRGTNEKLFFGSGTQLSVL.

The chain uses TRBV5-1 and TRBJ1-5, with D uncertain. The CDR3 has 14 amino acids. Between the trimmed V and J ends, which lost 0 bases and 2 bases, there was a span of 6 bases. Looked up from germline, CDR1 is SGHRS and CDR2 is YFSETQ. The CDR3 loop is CASSLGVGNQPQHF. In nucleotides, the CDR3 is TGCGCCAGCAGCTTGGGGGTGGGCAATCAGCCCCAGCATTTT.

J is TRBJ1-3 and V is TRBV18; TRBD1 agrees at 7 bases. Germline V lookup: CDR1 KGHSH, CDR2 LQKENI. The CDR3 runs 15 residues. V lost 4 bases to trimming and J lost 0 bases; unmatched junction nucleotides: 3. The CDR3 coding sequence is TGTGCCAGCTCACGGCCAGGGGGCTCTGGAAACACCATATATTTT. Protein product: CASSRPGGSGNTIYF.

J is TRBJ2-3 and V is TRBV5-4, with a tentative D call TRBD2 (5 bases). V lost 0 bases, J lost 3 bases, and 14 bases lay in between. Germline loops: CDR1 SGHNT, CDR2 YYREEE (reference sequence). The CDR3 contains 16 residues. The CDR3 DNA is TGTGCCAGCAGCTTGGCCGTCGGGGTGGGGACAGATACGCAGTATTTT. It specifies CASSLAVGVGTDTQYF.

This clone is a singleton in its sample. The chain employs TRBV28 and TRBJ2-5; weak D call: TRBD1 (7 bases). Germline values: CDR1 MDHEN, CDR2 SYDVKM. This CDR3 spans 16 amino acids. Trimming pared 2 bases from V and 5 bases from J, leaving 18 bases between. CDR3: CASSLQGQNGGETQYF. The CDR3 nucleotides read TGTGCCAGCAGTTTACAGGGACAGAATGGGGGGGAGACCCAGTACTTC. The whole variable domain, remainder taken from reference TRBV28 and TRBJ2-5, is DVKVTQSSRYLVKRTGEKVFLECVQDMDHENMFWYRQDPGLGLRLIYFSYDVKMKEKGDIPEGYSVSREKKERFSLILESASTNQTSMYLCASSLQGQNGGETQYFGPGTRLLVL.

The chain couples TRBV13 to TRBJ2-6; TRBD1 aligns across 10 bases. CDR3 length: 20 amino acids. Germline CDR1 is PRHDT and CDR2 is FYEKMQ (reference sequence). Germline trimming cut 5 bases from V and 1 base from J; bases unmatched to any gene: 14. CDR3 sequence (DNA): TGTGCCAGCAGCCGATTCCAAGGGACAGGGGACCCGTCTGGGGCCAACGTCCTGACTTTC. It translates to CASSRFQGTGDPSGANVLTF.

This sequence joins TRBV4-1 and TRBJ1-1; a possible D gene is TRBD1 (6 bases). CDR1 MGHRA and CDR2 YSYEKL come from the germline V gene. V lost 5 bases, J lost 2 bases, and 15 bases lay in between. CDR3 length: 15 amino acids. The CDR3 is CASSYQTGSNTEAFF. CDR3 coding DNA: TGCGCCAGCAGCTATCAGACAGGCTCAAACACTGAAGCTTTCTTT.

V is TRBV7-8 and J is TRBJ2-5; the D is unclear. Per the germline V gene, CDR1 is SGHVS and CDR2 is FQNEAQ. The CDR3 runs to 14 residues. V was clipped by 1 base and J by 3 bases, with 9 bases between them. CDR3 sequence: CASSLDSDKETQYF. CDR3 DNA: TGTGCCAGCAGCTTAGACAGTGACAAAGAGACCCAGTACTTC.

This chain uses TRBV28 with TRBJ1-4; 7 nucleotides agree with TRBD1. With 3 bases clipped from V and 4 bases from J, the junction kept 8 bases outside the gene matches. The CDR3 consists of 16 residues. Germline CDR1 and CDR2: MDHEN and SYDVKM. The CDR3 DNA is TGTGCCAGCAGTTTGCCCGACAGGGACTATAATGAAAAACTGTTTTTT. Protein: CASSLPDRDYNEKLFF.

The chain has TRBV14 and TRBJ2-2, with 13 bases identical to TRBD2. CDR1 is SGHDN, CDR2 FVKESK, per germline. The CDR3 is 18 residues long. After removal of 2 bases from V and 5 bases from J, the junction contained 8 bases not matched to a gene. CDR3 sequence: CASSQPLRTSGSTGELFF. The CDR3 DNA sequence: TGTGCCAGCAGCCAACCCCTTCGGACTAGCGGGAGTACCGGGGAGCTGTTTTTT.

The V and J genes are TRBV7-2 and TRBJ1-2, with TRBD1 as a possible D gene (5 bases). Trimming took off 5 bases at V and 8 bases at J, with 15 bases between the two ends. CDR3 size: 13 residues. The germline V gene encodes CDR1 SGHTA and CDR2 FQGNSA. In DNA form, the CDR3 reads TGTGCCAGCAGCCCCGAACGGGGGAGGGGCTACACCTTC. Residues: CASSPERGRGYTF.

This chain joins TRBV10-1 and TRBJ1-3; TRBD1 aligns across 8 bases. This CDR3 has 20 amino acids. Per the germline V gene, CDR1 is WNHNN and CDR2 is SYGVQD (reference sequence). The trim removed 0 bases at V and 0 bases at J, leaving 13 bases unmatched. The CDR3 DNA is TGCGCCAGCAGTGAGTCAAAGGAGGACAGGGCCGACATCTCTGGAAACACCATATATTTT. Its protein product is CASSESKEDRADISGNTIYF.

Comment on this clone: At one boundary the junction diverges from the germline segment, which might be a read error. The chain uses TRBV15 and TRBJ2-1; no reliable D call. Germline CDR1 is LNHNV and CDR2 is YYDKDF (reference sequence). The CDR3 extends over 13 amino acids. Here the CDR3 DNA reads TGTGCCACCAGCAGAGTCCCCTATAATGAGCAGTTCTTC. It yields the protein CATSRVPYNEQFF.

This clone was seen just once. The rearrangement links TRBV5-1 to TRBJ1-4; D uncertain. V was trimmed by 0 bases and J by 4 bases, leaving 13 bases between them. Germline CDR1 SGHRS, CDR2 YFSETQ. The CDR3 extends over 16 amino acids. The CDR3 DNA sequence: TGCGCCAGCAGCTTGGCCCGGGCAGGCCTTAATGAAAAACTGTTTTTT. Translated: CASSLARAGLNEKLFF. The full variable domain, completed using reference TRBV5-1 and TRBJ1-4, is KAGVTQTPRYLIKTRGQQVTLSCSPISGHRSVSWYQQTPGQGLQFLFEYFSETQRNKGNFPGRFSGRQFSNSRSEMNVSTLELGDSALYLCASSLARAGLNEKLFFGSGTQLSVL.

The chain employs TRBV5-6 and TRBJ1-1; tentative D call: TRBD1 (5 bases). CDR1 is SGHDT and CDR2 is YYEEEE in the germline V gene. The V end was cut by 4 bases, the J end by 5 bases, with 27 bases between. The CDR3 is 18 residues long. The CDR3 loop reads CASSPFDRDLMSGTEAFF. CDR3 DNA: TGTGCCAGCAGCCCTTTCGACAGAGACCTGATGAGTGGGACTGAAGCTTTCTTT.

V is TRBV28 and J is TRBJ1-2; 9 positions agree with TRBD1. The CDR3 has 16 residues. CDR1 is MDHEN and CDR2 is SYDVKM in the germline V gene. Trimming cost V 1 base and J 7 bases; bases outside gene matches: 10. The CDR3: CASSLSSPGQGRGYTF. The CDR3 DNA reads TGTGCCAGCAGTTTATCCTCCCCGGGACAGGGACGTGGCTACACCTTC.

The rearrangement links TRBV19 to TRBJ2-7; tentative D call: TRBD2 (5 bases). The ends were cut back, 3 bases at V and 4 bases at J, with 13 bases in the middle. CDR3 length: 14 amino acids. Germline V gene sequence: CDR1 LNHDA, CDR2 SQIVND (reference sequence). CDR3 DNA sequence: TGTGCCAGTAGTATCAAAGGCGGGTCGTACGAGCAGTACTTC. This gives the protein CASSIKGGSYEQYF.

J is TRBJ2-7 and V is TRBV28; D perhaps matches TRBD2 (6 bases). The V and J ends lost 5 bases and 5 bases respectively, with 31 bases between them. Germline V gene data show CDR1 as MDHEN and CDR2 as SYDVKM. There are 19 residues in the CDR3. The CDR3 DNA reads TGTGCCAGCAGTCCCGCCCCTAGGGGCGTCGGGAGATATTTCCACGAGCAGTACTTC. Protein: CASSPAPRGVGRYFHEQYF.

V usage is TRBV10-3 and J usage is TRBJ1-5; D unclear. CDR3 length: 12 amino acids. The V end lost 3 bases, the J end lost 5 bases, and 5 bases lay between the germline ends. Per germline, CDR1 ENHRY and CDR2 SYGVKD. The CDR3 sequence is CAISDYDQPQHF. The CDR3 DNA follows: TGTGCCATCAGTGATTACGATCAGCCCCAGCATTTT.